This record covers a single T cell receptor (beta chain). Its antigen remains unidentified. This sample is part of a study of cytomegalovirus exposure and HLA in healthy donors. Study findings and constraints: Rare TCR sequences predominated, though certain public TCRs were found in many donors. Common viral pathogens were later found to be apparently linked to several of the most significant clusters. Presence/absence analyses took donor sequencing depth as roughly uniform. Associated with HLA alleles at 0.05 false discovery rate in a later analysis were approximately 17,000 TCR beta sequences.

Looked up from germline, CDR1 is GTSNPN and CDR2 is SVGIG (reference sequence). The CDR3 has 11 amino acids. The V and J ends lost 0 bases and 12 bases respectively, with 12 bases between them. A multiplex PCR was run with 60 Vbeta primers and 13 Jbeta primers. TCRdb's copy holds only in-frame clones and misses some; the assay was immunoSEQ multiplex PCR. Of roughly 110,000 clones in the sample, 60% to 85% are singletons; the top ten hold roughly 3%. Sequenced material: PBMCs. The sequence came from a female donor in good health and CMV-seronegative. The rearrangement links TRBV30 to TRBJ2-7; D is undetermined. CDR3 bases: TGTGCCTGGAGTGTACTAACGGATTGGTACTTC. Translating gives CAWSVLTDWYF.